This T cell receptor beta chain was sequenced during a study of T-cell memory formation after mild COVID-19. Trimming took 5 bases from V and 0 from J; bases not matched to a gene: 6. The V gene's germline CDR1 is SEHNR and CDR2 FQNEAQ (reference sequence). CDR3 length: 17 residues. Study-wide points: Clones which contracted sat mainly in CM and EM if CD4+, and in EMRA if CD8+. A second wave expanding day 15 to 37 was CD4+-biased; contracting clones were balanced. Cross-reactive memory appears to have joined, as suggested by some responding clones showing up in pre-infection memory.

This clonotype was detected only a few times. Antigen: not known. From 5'RACE with constant-segment primers came TCR alpha and TCR beta cDNA libraries that carried sample barcodes and UMIs. MiXCR, applied by TCRdb to the 5' RACE reads, yields one record per CDR3 protein. This sample carries about 470,000 distinct CDR3 sequences, approximately 18% of them seen once, and the ten largest clones take approximately 13%. The rearrangement joins TRBV7-9 to TRBJ2-3; 12 bases fit TRBD2. The sequencing sample was made of PBMCs or a T cell subset sorted from them (not recorded which). This receptor was identified in an adult woman who had mild COVID-19 (a few samples of this study predate the infection). Cell type and time point are not known. This CDR3 reads CASSPGLAGISTDTQYF. CDR3 nucleotide sequence: TGTGCCAGCAGCCCCGGACTAGCGGGGATTAGCACAGATACGCAGTATTTT.